This TCR beta chain was captured by sequencing in a study of shared clonotypes between healthy human individuals. As processed by the authors: For the immunoSEQ data, sequences were junction-only without quality scores, so filtering differed. The protocol was immunoSEQ multiplex PCR, while the TCRdb copy is restricted to in-frame clones and leaves out a portion. That table furnishes V, J and clone size, whereas the DNA furnished D and trimming. The repertoire has about 670,000 clones, about 78% of them found once; the top ten carry under 2%. Material: memory CD4+ T cells sorted from blood. Indicated subset: CD45RA-negative fraction. The receptor was isolated from a woman in her 30s in good health.

The CDR3 DNA reads TGTGCCAGCAGCCACGGCCTCGGTTTCGGCTACGAGCAGTACTTC. This codes for CASSHGLGFGYEQYF. J is TRBJ2-7 and V is TRBV9; D remains unclear. Trimming left V 4 bases short and J 3 bases short, with 17 bases between. Germline values: CDR1 SGDLS, CDR2 YYNGEE. The CDR3 contains 15 residues.